The T cell receptor (beta chain) under discussion was sequenced for a study of cytomegalovirus exposure and HLA in healthy donors. Vbeta (60) and Jbeta (13) primers were used in the PCR. TCRdb keeps only in-frame clones here, not all; method: immunoSEQ multiplex PCR. The data hold over 150,000 clones, with about 71% observed a single time. Deletions cut 0 bases from V and 6 bases from J, with 12 bases between. Germline CDR1 reads MNHEY; CDR2 reads SVGAGI. This CDR3 spans 15 amino acids. The material sequenced was PBMCs. V gene TRBV6-5 combines with J gene TRBJ1-5; D is ambiguous. The origin of this receptor is a middle-aged man in good health and CMV-seronegative. The chain's CDR3 is CASSYSGAAAQPQHF. DNA for the CDR3: TGTGCCAGCAGTTACTCAGGCGCTGCGGCTCAGCCCCAGCATTTT.